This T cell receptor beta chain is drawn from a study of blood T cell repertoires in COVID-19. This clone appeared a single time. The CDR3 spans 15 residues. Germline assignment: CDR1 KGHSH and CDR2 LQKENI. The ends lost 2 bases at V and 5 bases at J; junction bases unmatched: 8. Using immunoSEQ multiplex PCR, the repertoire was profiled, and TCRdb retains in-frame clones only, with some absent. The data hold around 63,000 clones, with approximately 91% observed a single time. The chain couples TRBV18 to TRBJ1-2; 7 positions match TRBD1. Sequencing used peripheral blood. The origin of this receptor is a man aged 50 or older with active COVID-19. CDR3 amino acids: CASSPSPGQSYGYTF. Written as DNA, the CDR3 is TGTGCCAGCTCACCATCTCCGGGACAGTCATATGGCTACACCTTC.